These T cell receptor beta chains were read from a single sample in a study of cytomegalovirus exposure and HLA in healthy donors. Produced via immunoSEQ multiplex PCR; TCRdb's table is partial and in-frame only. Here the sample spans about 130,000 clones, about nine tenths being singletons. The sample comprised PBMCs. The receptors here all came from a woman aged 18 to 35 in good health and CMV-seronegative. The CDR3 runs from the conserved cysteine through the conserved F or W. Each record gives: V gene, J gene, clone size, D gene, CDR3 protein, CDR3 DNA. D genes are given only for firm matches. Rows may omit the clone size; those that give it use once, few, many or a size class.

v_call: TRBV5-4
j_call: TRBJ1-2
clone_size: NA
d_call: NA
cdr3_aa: CASSLARGGGYGYTF
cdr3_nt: TGTGCCAGCAGCTTGGCCCGGGGAGGGGGCTATGGCTACACCTTC

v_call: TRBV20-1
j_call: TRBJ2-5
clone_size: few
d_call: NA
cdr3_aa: CSAESQETQYF
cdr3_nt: TGCAGTGCCGAGTCCCAAGAGACCCAGTACTTC

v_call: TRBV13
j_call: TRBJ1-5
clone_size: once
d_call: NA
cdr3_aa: CASSLLDRIGSNQPQHF
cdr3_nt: TGTGCCAGCAGCCTACTCGACAGGATTGGTAGCAATCAGCCCCAGCATTTT

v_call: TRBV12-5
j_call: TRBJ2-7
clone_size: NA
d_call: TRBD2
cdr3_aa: CASGAGREQYEQYF
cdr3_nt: TGTGCTAGTGGGGCCGGGCGGGAGCAGTACGAGCAGTACTTC

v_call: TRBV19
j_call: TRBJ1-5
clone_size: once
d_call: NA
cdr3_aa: CASSRQQSSNQPQHF
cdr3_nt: TGTGCCAGTAGTCGACAACAGAGTAGCAATCAGCCCCAGCATTTT

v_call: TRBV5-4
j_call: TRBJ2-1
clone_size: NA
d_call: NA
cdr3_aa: CASSSTLEEQFF
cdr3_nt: TGTGCCAGCAGCTCTACTTTAGAAGAGCAGTTCTTC

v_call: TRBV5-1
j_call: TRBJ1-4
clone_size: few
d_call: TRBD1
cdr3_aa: CASATGSTNEKLFF
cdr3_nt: TGCGCCAGCGCGACAGGGTCAACTAATGAAAAACTGTTTTTT

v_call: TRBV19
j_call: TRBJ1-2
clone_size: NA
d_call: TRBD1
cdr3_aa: CASIKGQGNYGYTF
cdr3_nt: TGTGCCAGTATTAAGGGACAGGGTAACTATGGCTACACCTTC

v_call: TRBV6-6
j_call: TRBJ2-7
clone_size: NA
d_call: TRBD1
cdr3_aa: CASRRRDRPYEQYF
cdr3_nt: TGTGCCAGCAGGCGCCGGGACAGGCCCTACGAGCAGTACTTC

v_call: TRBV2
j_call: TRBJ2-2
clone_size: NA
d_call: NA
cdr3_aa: CASSEVQGSAGELFF
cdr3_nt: TGTGCCAGCAGTGAAGTCCAGGGGTCTGCCGGGGAGCTGTTTTTT

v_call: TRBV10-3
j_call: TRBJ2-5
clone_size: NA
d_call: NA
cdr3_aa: CAISAGEETQYF
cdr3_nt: TGTGCCATCAGTGCGGGGGAAGAGACCCAGTACTTC

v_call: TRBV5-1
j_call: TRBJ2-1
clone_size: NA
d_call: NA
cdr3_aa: CASSLAGSSSYNEQFF
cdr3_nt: TGCGCCAGCAGCTTGGCAGGATCAAGCTCCTACAATGAGCAGTTCTTC

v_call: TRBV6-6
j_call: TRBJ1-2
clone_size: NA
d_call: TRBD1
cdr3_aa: CASSFTGVGGYTF
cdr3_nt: TGTGCCAGCAGCTTCACAGGGGTGGGGGGCTACACCTTC

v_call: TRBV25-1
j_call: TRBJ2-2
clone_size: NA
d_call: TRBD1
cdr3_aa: CASSGGRGRNTGELFF
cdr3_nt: TGTGCCAGCAGTGGAGGCAGGGGGCGAAACACCGGGGAGCTGTTTTTT

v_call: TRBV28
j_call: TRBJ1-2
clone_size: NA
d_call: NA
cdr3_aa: CASSSRGGVTYGYTF
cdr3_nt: TGTGCCAGCAGTTCCCGGGGAGGAGTGACCTATGGCTACACCTTC

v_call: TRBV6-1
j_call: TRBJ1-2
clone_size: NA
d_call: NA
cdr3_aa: CASSEGVGLSYGYTF
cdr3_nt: TGTGCCAGCAGTGAGGGAGTGGGCCTTTCCTATGGCTACACCTTC

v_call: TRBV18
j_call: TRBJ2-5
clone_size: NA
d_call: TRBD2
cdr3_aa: CASSPPALAGEETQYF
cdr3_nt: TGTGCCAGCTCACCACCGGCCCTAGCGGGAGAAGAGACCCAGTACTTC

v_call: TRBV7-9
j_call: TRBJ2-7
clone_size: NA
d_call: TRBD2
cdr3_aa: CASSGSGIGYEQYF
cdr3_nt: TGTGCCAGCAGTGGTAGCGGGATTGGCTACGAGCAGTACTTC

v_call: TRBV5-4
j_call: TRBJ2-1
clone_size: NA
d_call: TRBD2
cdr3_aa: CASSYPSGPPSSYNEQFF
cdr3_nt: TGTGCCAGCAGCTACCCTAGCGGGCCCCCTAGCTCCTACAATGAGCAGTTCTTC

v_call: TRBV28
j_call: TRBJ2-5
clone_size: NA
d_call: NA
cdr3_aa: CASSLVTRRQETQYF
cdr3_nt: TGTGCCAGCAGTTTGGTGACTAGACGGCAAGAGACCCAGTACTTC

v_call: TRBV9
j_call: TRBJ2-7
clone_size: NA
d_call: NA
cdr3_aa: CASSVGGTAYEQYF
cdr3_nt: TGTGCCAGCAGCGTAGGCGGGACTGCCTACGAGCAGTACTTC

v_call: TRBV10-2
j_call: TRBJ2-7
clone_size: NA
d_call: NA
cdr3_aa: CASSDFLADTNFFSYEQYF
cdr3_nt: TGCGCCAGCAGTGATTTTCTCGCGGACACGAACTTCTTCTCCTACGAGCAGTACTTC

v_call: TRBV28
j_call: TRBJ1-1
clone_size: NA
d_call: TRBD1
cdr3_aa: CASSGDRVWSTEAFF
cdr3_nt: TGTGCCAGCAGTGGGGACAGGGTTTGGAGCACTGAAGCTTTCTTT

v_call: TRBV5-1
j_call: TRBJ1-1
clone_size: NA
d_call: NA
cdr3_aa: CASSLLPMNTEAFF
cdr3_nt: TGCGCCAGCAGCCTACTTCCTATGAACACTGAAGCTTTCTTT

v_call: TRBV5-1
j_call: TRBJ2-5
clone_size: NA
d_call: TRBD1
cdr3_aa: CASSPGTGQQETQYF
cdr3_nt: TGCGCCAGCAGCCCAGGGACAGGGCAACAAGAGACCCAGTACTTC

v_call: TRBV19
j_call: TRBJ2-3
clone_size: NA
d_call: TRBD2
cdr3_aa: CASNLAGTSTDTQYF
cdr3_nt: TGTGCCAGTAACTTAGCGGGAACTAGCACAGATACGCAGTATTTT

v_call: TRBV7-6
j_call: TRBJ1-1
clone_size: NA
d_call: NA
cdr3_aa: CASSDLLGGRNTEAFF
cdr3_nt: TGTGCCAGCAGCGATCTGTTGGGGGGTAGGAACACTGAAGCTTTCTTT

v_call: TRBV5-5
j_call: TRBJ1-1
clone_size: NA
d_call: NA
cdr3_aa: CASSLFGGRGTEAFF
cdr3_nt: TGTGCCAGCAGCTTGTTTGGTGGTCGCGGGACTGAAGCTTTCTTT

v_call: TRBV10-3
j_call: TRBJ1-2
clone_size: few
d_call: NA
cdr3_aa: CAISELDSGGYTF
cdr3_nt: TGTGCCATCAGTGAGCTGGATAGCGGTGGCTACACCTTC

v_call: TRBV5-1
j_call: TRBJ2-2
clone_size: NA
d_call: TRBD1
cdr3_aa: CASSRTTGGSGELFF
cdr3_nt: TGCGCCAGCAGCCGAACTACAGGGGGCTCCGGGGAGCTGTTTTTT

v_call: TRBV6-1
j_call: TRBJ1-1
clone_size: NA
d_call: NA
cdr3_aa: CASSERGRNTEAFF
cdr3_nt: TGTGCCAGCAGTGAACGGGGGAGGAACACTGAAGCTTTCTTT